The text below deals with one TCR beta chain. This sample was taken from a study of blood T cell repertoires in COVID-19. Turning to the study itself: Acute-phase and convalescent COVID-19 samples originated in the United States, Italy and Spain. T cells, B-cell-depleted T cells, or PBMCs supplied cDNA or gDNA.

Per the original methods: From reference gene primer amplification, estimates of nucleated cell counts were derived. Profiling relied on immunoSEQ multiplex PCR, and the TCRdb table lists in-frame clones only, not all of them. The DNA was the basis for D and trimming; V, J and clone size are from that table. The repertoire holds 250,000 to 300,000 clones, with around 89% as singletons. In germline, CDR1 is SGHTA, CDR2 FQGNSA. Trimming stripped 1 base from V and 10 bases from J, with 11 bases between. There are 13 residues in the CDR3. Patients at the Seattle site were enrolled during active infection and followed longitudinally.

The V call is TRBV7-2, the J call TRBJ2-1, with D perhaps TRBD1 (6 bases). The sequenced material came from peripheral blood. The TCR originated in a woman aged 55-70 years with COVID-19, enrolled during active disease. The CDR3 is CASSLDWGREQFF. CDR3 coding DNA: TGTGCCAGCAGCTTAGATTGGGGGCGCGAGCAGTTCTTC.